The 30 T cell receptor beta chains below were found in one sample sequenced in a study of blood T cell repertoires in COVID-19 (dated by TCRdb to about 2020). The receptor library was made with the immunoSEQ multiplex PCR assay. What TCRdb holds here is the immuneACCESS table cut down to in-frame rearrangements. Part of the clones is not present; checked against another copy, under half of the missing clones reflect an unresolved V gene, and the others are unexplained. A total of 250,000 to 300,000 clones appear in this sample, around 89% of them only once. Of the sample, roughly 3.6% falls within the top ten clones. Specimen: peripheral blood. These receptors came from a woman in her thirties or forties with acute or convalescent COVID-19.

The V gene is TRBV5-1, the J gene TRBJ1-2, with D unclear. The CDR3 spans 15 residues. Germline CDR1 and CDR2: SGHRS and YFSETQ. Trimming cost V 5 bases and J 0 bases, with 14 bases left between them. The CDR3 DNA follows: TGCGCCAGCAGGCCCCGAGGGTTCGCTAACTATGGCTACACCTTC. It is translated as CASRPRGFANYGYTF. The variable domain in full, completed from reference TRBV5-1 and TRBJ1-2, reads KAGVTQTPRYLIKTRGQQVTLSCSPISGHRSVSWYQQTPGQGLQFLFEYFSETQRNKGNFPGRFSGRQFSNSRSEMNVSTLELGDSALYLCASRPRGFANYGYTFGSGTRLTVV.

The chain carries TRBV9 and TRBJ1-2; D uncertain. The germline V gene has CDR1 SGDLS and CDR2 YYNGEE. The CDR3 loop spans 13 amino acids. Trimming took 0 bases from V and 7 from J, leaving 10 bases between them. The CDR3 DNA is TGTGCCAGCAGCGTAGCAGAGGGTTTTGGCTACACCTTC. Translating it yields CASSVAEGFGYTF.

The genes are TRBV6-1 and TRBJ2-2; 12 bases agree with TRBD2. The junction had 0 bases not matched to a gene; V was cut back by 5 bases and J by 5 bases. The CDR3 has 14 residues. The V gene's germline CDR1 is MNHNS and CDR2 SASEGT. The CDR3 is CASSTSGGTGELFF. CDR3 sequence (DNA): TGTGCCAGCAGTACTAGCGGGGGGACCGGGGAGCTGTTTTTT.

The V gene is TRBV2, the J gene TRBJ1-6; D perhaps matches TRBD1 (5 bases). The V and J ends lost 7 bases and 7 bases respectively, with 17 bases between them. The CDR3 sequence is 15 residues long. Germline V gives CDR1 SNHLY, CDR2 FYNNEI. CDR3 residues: CASMRDRPTNSPLHF. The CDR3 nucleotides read TGTGCCAGCATGCGGGACCGTCCTACGAATTCACCCCTCCACTTT.

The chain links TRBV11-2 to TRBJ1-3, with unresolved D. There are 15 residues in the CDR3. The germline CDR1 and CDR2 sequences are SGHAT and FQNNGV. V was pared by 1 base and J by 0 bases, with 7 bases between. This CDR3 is CASSLGRYSGNTIYF. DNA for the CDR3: TGTGCCAGCAGCTTAGGGCGGTACTCTGGAAACACCATATATTTT. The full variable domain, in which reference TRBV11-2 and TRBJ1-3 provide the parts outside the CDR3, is EAGVAQSPRYKIIEKRQSVAFWCNPISGHATLYWYQQILGQGPKLLIQFQNNGVVDDSQLPKDRFSAERLKGVDSTLKIQPAKLEDSAVYLCASSLGRYSGNTIYFGEGSWLTVV.

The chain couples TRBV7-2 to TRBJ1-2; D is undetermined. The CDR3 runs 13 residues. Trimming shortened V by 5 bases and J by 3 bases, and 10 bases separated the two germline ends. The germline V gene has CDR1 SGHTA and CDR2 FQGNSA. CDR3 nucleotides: TGTGCCAGCAGCATTTCGGCGGACTATGGCTACACCTTC. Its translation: CASSISADYGYTF.

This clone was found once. CDR3 residues: CASRTHEGGRGNQPQHF. The CDR3 DNA reads TGTGCCAGTAGGACCCATGAGGGAGGAAGAGGCAATCAGCCCCAGCATTTT. The V and J genes are TRBV19 and TRBJ1-5; D not resolved. The CDR3 sequence is 17 residues long. Germline-derived CDR1 and CDR2 are LNHDA and SQIVND (reference sequence). Deletions cut 6 bases from V and 2 bases from J, with 20 bases between.

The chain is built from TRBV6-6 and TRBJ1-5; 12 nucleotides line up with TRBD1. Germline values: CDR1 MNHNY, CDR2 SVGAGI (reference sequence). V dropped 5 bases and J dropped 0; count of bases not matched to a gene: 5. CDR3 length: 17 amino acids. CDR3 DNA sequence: TGTGCCAGCAGTCCGGGACAGGGGGCTGGTAGCAATCAGCCCCAGCATTTT. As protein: CASSPGQGAGSNQPQHF.

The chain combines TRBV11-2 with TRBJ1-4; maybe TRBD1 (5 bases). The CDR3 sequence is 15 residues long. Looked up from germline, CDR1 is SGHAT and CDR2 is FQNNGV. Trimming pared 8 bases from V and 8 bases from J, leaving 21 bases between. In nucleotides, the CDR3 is TGTGCCAGCGCCGCTGCCGGGGGAGCAGGGGAAAAACTGTTTTTT. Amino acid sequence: CASAAAGGAGEKLFF.

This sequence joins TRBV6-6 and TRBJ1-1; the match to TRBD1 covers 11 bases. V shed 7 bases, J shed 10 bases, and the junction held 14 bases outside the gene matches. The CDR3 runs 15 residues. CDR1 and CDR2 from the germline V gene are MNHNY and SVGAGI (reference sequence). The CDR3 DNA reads TGTGCCAGCACTGTACACGGACAGGGGGCTTATGCAGCTTTCTTT. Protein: CASTVHGQGAYAAFF.

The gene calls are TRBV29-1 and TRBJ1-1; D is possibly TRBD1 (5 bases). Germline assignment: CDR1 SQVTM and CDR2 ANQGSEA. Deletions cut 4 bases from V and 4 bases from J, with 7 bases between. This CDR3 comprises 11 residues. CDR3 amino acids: CSVVGPTEAFF. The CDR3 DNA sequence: TGCAGCGTTGTGGGGCCCACTGAAGCTTTCTTT.

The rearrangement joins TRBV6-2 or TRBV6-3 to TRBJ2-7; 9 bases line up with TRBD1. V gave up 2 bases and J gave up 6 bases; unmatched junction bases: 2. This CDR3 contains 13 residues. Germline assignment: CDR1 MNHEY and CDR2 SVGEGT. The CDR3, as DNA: TGTGCCAGCAGTTACCCGACAGGGGGCGAGCAGTACGTC. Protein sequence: CASSYPTGGEQYV.

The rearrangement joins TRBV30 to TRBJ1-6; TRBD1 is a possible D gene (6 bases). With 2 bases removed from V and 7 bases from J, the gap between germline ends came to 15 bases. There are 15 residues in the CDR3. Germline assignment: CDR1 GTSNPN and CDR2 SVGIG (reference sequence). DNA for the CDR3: TGTGCCTGGAGTCCGATTGAGGGGGGGAATTCACCCCTCCACTTT. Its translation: CAWSPIEGGNSPLHF.

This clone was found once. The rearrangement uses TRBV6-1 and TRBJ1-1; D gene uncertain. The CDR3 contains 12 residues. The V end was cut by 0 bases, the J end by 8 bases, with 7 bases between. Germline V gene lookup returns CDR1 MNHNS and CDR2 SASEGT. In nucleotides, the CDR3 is TGTGCCAGCAGTGAAGCGCCGGTCGAAGCTTTCTTT. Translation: CASSEAPVEAFF.

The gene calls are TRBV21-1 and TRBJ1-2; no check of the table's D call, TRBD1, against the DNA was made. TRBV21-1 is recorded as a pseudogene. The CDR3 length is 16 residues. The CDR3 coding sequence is TGTGCCAGCAGCCGACCCCGTCTAGGGAAGGGGGCGCCCGGCACCTTC. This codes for CASSRPRLGKGAPGTF.

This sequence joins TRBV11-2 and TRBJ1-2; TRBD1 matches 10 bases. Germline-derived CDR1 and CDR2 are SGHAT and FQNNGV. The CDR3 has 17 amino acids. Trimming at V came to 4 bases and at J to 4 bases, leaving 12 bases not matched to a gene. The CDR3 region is CASSSKPGQGPLYGYTF. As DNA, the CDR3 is TGTGCCAGCAGCTCCAAACCGGGACAGGGGCCCCTCTATGGCTACACCTTC.

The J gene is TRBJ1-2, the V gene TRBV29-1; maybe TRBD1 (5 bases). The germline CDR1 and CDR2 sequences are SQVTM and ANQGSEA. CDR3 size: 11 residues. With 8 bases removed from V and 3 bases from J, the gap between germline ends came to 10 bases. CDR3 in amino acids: CSNRFDYGYTF. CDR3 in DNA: TGCAGCAACAGGTTTGACTATGGCTACACCTTC.

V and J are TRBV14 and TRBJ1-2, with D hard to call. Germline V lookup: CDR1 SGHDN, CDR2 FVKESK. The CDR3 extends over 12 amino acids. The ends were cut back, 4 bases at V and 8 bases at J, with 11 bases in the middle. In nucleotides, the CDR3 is TGTGCCAGCAGCCGTGGTGGGCAAGGCTACACCTTC. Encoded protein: CASSRGGQGYTF.

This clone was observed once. The DNA of the CDR3 is TGCGCCAGCAGCTTGGCCTTAGCGGGTTTAGAGCAGTTCTTC. Its translation: CASSLALAGLEQFF. This chain joins TRBV5-1 and TRBJ2-1, with 7 bases matching TRBD2. Germline-derived CDR1 and CDR2 are SGHRS and YFSETQ. Trimming cost V 0 bases and J 10 bases; bases outside gene matches: 7. The CDR3 contains 14 residues.

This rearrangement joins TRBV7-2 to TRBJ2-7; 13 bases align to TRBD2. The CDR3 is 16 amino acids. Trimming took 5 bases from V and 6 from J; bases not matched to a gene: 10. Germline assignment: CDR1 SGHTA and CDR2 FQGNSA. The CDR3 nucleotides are TGTGCCAGCAGCCCCGATGCCGGGACTAGCGGGGTCGAGCAGTACGTC. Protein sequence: CASSPDAGTSGVEQYV.

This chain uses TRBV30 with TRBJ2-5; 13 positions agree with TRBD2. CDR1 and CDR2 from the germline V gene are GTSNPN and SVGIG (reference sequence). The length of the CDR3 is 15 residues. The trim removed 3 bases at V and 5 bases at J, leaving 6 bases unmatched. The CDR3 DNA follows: TGTGCCTGGAGCACGGGACTAGCGGGGTATGAGACCCAGTACTTC. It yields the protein CAWSTGLAGYETQYF.

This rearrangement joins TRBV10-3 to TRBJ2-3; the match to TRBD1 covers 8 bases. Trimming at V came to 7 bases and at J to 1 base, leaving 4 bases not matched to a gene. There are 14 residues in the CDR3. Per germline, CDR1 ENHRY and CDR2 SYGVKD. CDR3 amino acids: CAIMRGQGTDTQYF. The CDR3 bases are TGTGCCATCATGCGGGGACAGGGCACAGATACGCAGTATTTT.

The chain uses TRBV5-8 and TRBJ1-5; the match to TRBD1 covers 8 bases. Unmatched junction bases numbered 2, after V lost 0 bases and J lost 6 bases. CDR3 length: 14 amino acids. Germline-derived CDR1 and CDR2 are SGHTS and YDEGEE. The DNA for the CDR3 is TGTGCCAGCAGCTTGGCAGGGGGCGGTCAGCCCCAGCATTTT. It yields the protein CASSLAGGGQPQHF. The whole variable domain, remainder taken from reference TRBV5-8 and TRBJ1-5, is EAGVTQSPTHLIKTRGQQATLRCSPISGHTSVYWYQQALGLGLQFLLWYDEGEERNRGNFPPRFSGRQFPNYSSELNVNALELEDSALYLCASSLAGGGQPQHFGDGTRLSIL.

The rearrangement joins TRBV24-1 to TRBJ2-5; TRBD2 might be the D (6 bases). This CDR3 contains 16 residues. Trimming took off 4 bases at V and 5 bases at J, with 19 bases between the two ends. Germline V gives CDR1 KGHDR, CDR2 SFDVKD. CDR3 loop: CATSDPGTAGGETQYF. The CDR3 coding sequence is TGTGCCACCAGTGACCCCGGGACTGCGGGCGGCGAGACCCAGTACTTC.

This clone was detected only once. CDR3 DNA sequence: TGCAGCGTTGAAGATCTGACAGGGGGTGAAAAACTGTTTTTT. Encoded protein: CSVEDLTGGEKLFF. The rearrangement joins TRBV29-1 to TRBJ1-4; 9 bases are a match to TRBD1. The CDR3 loop spans 14 amino acids. Germline CDR1 reads SQVTM; CDR2 reads ANQGSEA. Trimming removed 0 bases from V and 7 bases from J; junction bases left unmatched: 3.

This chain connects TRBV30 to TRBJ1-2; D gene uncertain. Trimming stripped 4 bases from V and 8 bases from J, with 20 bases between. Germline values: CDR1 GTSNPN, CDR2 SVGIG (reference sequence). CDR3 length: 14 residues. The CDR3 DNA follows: TGTGCCTGGACCCCCGGTCTGAACGGGGTCGGCTACACCTTC. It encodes CAWTPGLNGVGYTF.

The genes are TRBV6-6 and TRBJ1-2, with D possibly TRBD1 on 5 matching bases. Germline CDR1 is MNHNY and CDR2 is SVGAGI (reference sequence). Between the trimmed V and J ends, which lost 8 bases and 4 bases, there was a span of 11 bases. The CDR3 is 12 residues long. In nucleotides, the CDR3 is TGTGCCAGCTTTAGGACAAGCTATGGCTACACCTTC. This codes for CASFRTSYGYTF.

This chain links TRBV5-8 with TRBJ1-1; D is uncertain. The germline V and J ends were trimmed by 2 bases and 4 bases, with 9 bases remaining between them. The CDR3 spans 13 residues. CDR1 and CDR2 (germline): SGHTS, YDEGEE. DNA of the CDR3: TGTGCCAGCAGCTTCCCTAGAAGCACTGAAGCTTTCTTT. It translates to CASSFPRSTEAFF.

CDR3 sequence: CATSDWRQGDGDDTEAFF. In DNA, the CDR3 is TGTGCCACCAGTGATTGGAGACAGGGGGACGGCGATGACACTGAAGCTTTCTTT. This rearrangement joins TRBV24-1 to TRBJ1-1; 9 bases agree with TRBD1. With 2 bases clipped from V and 3 bases from J, the junction kept 12 bases outside the gene matches. The CDR3 loop spans 18 amino acids. The V gene's germline CDR1 is KGHDR and CDR2 SFDVKD.

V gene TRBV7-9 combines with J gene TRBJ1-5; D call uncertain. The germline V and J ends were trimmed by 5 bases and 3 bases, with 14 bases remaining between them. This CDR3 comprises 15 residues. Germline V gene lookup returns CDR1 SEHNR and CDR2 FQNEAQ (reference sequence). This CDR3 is CASSPFEESNQPQHF. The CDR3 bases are TGTGCCAGCAGCCCCTTCGAAGAGTCCAATCAGCCCCAGCATTTT.